The rows below give T cell receptor beta chains drawn from one sample of a study of cytomegalovirus exposure and HLA in healthy donors. TCRdb's copy holds only in-frame clones and misses some; the assay was immunoSEQ multiplex PCR. The data show 150,000 to 200,000 clones, 60% to 85% seen once. The sequencing sample was made of PBMCs. The receptors shown here come from a man aged 18 to 35 in good health and CMV-seronegative. Both conserved end residues are part of each CDR3. The order of the fields is J gene, D gene, V gene, clone size, CDR3 DNA, CDR3 protein. D genes are given only for firm matches. Expanded clones get a size class; other rows say once, few or many, or leave the size out.

j_gene: TRBJ1-1; d_gene: NA; v_gene: TRBV7-8; abundance: NA; CDR3nt: TGTGCCAGCAGCCCTAAGCGGAGTGAAGCTTTCTTT; CDR3aa: CASSPKRSEAFF
j_gene: TRBJ2-1; d_gene: TRBD1; v_gene: TRBV25-1; abundance: few; CDR3nt: TGTGCCAGCAGTGTTCCGGGACAGGGCCAGAATGAGCAGTTCTTC; CDR3aa: CASSVPGQGQNEQFF
j_gene: TRBJ2-3; d_gene: NA; v_gene: TRBV30; abundance: NA; CDR3nt: TGTGCCTGGAGTGTCGGGGGAGTAGGAGCAGATACGCAGTATTTT; CDR3aa: CAWSVGGVGADTQYF
j_gene: TRBJ1-1; d_gene: TRBD1; v_gene: TRBV15; abundance: NA; CDR3nt: TGTGCCACCAGCAAACAGGGGGCAGGAGGGACTGAAGCTTTCTTT; CDR3aa: CATSKQGAGGTEAFF
j_gene: TRBJ1-5; d_gene: NA; v_gene: TRBV5-1; abundance: NA; CDR3nt: TGCGCCAGCAGCTTAACCCCCCAGGGAGGTCAGCCCCAGCATTTT; CDR3aa: CASSLTPQGGQPQHF
j_gene: TRBJ2-7; d_gene: NA; v_gene: TRBV19; abundance: NA; CDR3nt: TGTGCCAGTAGTATTAGCAGCACCTACGAGCAGTACTTC; CDR3aa: CASSISSTYEQYF
j_gene: TRBJ2-1; d_gene: NA; v_gene: TRBV7-9; abundance: few; CDR3nt: TGTGCCAGCAGCTCGGACTTCACCCGCGGCAATGAGCAGTTCTTC; CDR3aa: CASSSDFTRGNEQFF
j_gene: TRBJ2-3; d_gene: TRBD2; v_gene: TRBV2; abundance: NA; CDR3nt: TGTGCCAGCAGTCCATTTTGGACTAGCGAGGCAGATACGCAGTATTTT; CDR3aa: CASSPFWTSEADTQYF
j_gene: TRBJ2-5; d_gene: TRBD1; v_gene: TRBV19; abundance: NA; CDR3nt: TGTGCCAGTAGTACCCCTGGACAGGGATGGGAGACCCAGTACTTC; CDR3aa: CASSTPGQGWETQYF
j_gene: TRBJ2-7; d_gene: NA; v_gene: TRBV27; abundance: NA; CDR3nt: TGTGCCAGCAGTTTGGGGGGGCGCGACGAGCAGTACTTC; CDR3aa: CASSLGGRDEQYF
j_gene: TRBJ1-1; d_gene: TRBD1; v_gene: TRBV30; abundance: NA; CDR3nt: TGTGCCTGGAATGGGGACAGTTGGAACACTGAAGCTTTCTTT; CDR3aa: CAWNGDSWNTEAFF
j_gene: TRBJ2-7; d_gene: NA; v_gene: TRBV5-1; abundance: NA; CDR3nt: TGCGCCAGCAGCTTGGGACAGTCCTACGAGCAGTACTTC; CDR3aa: CASSLGQSYEQYF
j_gene: TRBJ1-3; d_gene: NA; v_gene: TRBV20-1; abundance: NA; CDR3nt: TGCAGCGCCGGGAAAGGAAACACCATATATTTT; CDR3aa: CSAGKGNTIYF
j_gene: TRBJ2-5; d_gene: TRBD2; v_gene: TRBV27; abundance: few; CDR3nt: TGTGCCAGCAGGCTAGCGGGGAAAGAGACCCAGTACTTC; CDR3aa: CASRLAGKETQYF
j_gene: TRBJ1-4; d_gene: NA; v_gene: TRBV2; abundance: NA; CDR3nt: TGTGCCAGCAGTGCCCAGGGAACTAATGAAAAACTGTTTTTT; CDR3aa: CASSAQGTNEKLFF
j_gene: TRBJ1-3; d_gene: TRBD1; v_gene: TRBV2; abundance: once; CDR3nt: TGTGCCAGCAGCCCCGACAGGGGAACTGGAAACACCATATATTTT; CDR3aa: CASSPDRGTGNTIYF
j_gene: TRBJ1-2; d_gene: NA; v_gene: TRBV11-2; abundance: NA; CDR3nt: TGTGCCAGCAGCTTAGTTTATGGCAGGGTGGATGGCTACACCTTC; CDR3aa: CASSLVYGRVDGYTF
j_gene: TRBJ2-3; d_gene: NA; v_gene: TRBV7-3; abundance: NA; CDR3nt: TGTGCCAGCAGCTTAGGTCGGTCTAGCACAGATACGCAGTATTTT; CDR3aa: CASSLGRSSTDTQYF
j_gene: TRBJ2-5; d_gene: TRBD2; v_gene: TRBV4-1; abundance: NA; CDR3nt: TGCGCCAGCAGCCAACTCTACTGGGGAGGGCAAGAGACCCAGTACTTC; CDR3aa: CASSQLYWGGQETQYF
j_gene: TRBJ1-6; d_gene: NA; v_gene: TRBV18; abundance: NA; CDR3nt: TGTGCCAGCTCAGAATCCGCAGGCGCAGGCATTCTCCCACCCCTCCACTTT; CDR3aa: CASSESAGAGILPPLHF
j_gene: TRBJ1-4; d_gene: TRBD1; v_gene: TRBV6-1; abundance: few; CDR3nt: TGTGCCAGCAGGGACAGGGAGGCAACTAATGAAAAACTGTTTTTT; CDR3aa: CASRDREATNEKLFF
j_gene: TRBJ1-2; d_gene: NA; v_gene: TRBV30; abundance: NA; CDR3nt: TGTGCCTGGACCGTCTATGGCTACACCTTC; CDR3aa: CAWTVYGYTF
j_gene: TRBJ1-2; d_gene: TRBD1; v_gene: TRBV11-2; abundance: NA; CDR3nt: TGTGCCAGCAGCGCCAACAGGGGGCTGTCTCGCGGCTACACCTTC; CDR3aa: CASSANRGLSRGYTF
j_gene: TRBJ1-2; d_gene: TRBD1; v_gene: TRBV6-5; abundance: NA; CDR3nt: TGTGCCAGCCGCGGGACAGGGTACCGGTCGGGCGGCTACACCTTC; CDR3aa: CASRGTGYRSGGYTF
j_gene: TRBJ2-7; d_gene: NA; v_gene: TRBV5-5; abundance: NA; CDR3nt: TGTGCCAGCGCGACTGGGAGCTACGAGCAGTACTTC; CDR3aa: CASATGSYEQYF
j_gene: TRBJ2-5; d_gene: TRBD2; v_gene: TRBV6-6; abundance: NA; CDR3nt: TGTGCCACTCGGGAGGGGACCCAGTACTTC; CDR3aa: CATREGTQYF
j_gene: TRBJ1-1; d_gene: NA; v_gene: TRBV5-1; abundance: NA; CDR3nt: TGCGCCAGCAGCTTGGACCGCAAGACTCCTAACACTGAAGCTTTCTTT; CDR3aa: CASSLDRKTPNTEAFF
j_gene: TRBJ2-1; d_gene: NA; v_gene: TRBV6-1; abundance: NA; CDR3nt: TGTGCCAGCATGAAGGAGTTATACAATGAGCAGTTCTTC; CDR3aa: CASMKELYNEQFF
j_gene: TRBJ2-5; d_gene: TRBD2; v_gene: TRBV19; abundance: NA; CDR3nt: TGTGCCAGTAGTATTAGTCTAGCGGGGGGTCAAGAGACCCAGTACTTC; CDR3aa: CASSISLAGGQETQYF
j_gene: TRBJ1-1; d_gene: NA; v_gene: TRBV28; abundance: NA; CDR3nt: TGTGCCAGCAGTCCGCGACAGCTCACTGAAGCTTTCTTT; CDR3aa: CASSPRQLTEAFF
j_gene: TRBJ1-1; d_gene: TRBD1; v_gene: TRBV29-1; abundance: once; CDR3nt: TGCAGCGTTGAGGGGATATCCCAGGGGGCCACTGAAGCTTTCTTT; CDR3aa: CSVEGISQGATEAFF
j_gene: TRBJ2-1; d_gene: NA; v_gene: TRBV11-2; abundance: NA; CDR3nt: TGTGCCAGCAGCTTAGGTCCGGGTGGCTATGAGCAGTTCTTC; CDR3aa: CASSLGPGGYEQFF